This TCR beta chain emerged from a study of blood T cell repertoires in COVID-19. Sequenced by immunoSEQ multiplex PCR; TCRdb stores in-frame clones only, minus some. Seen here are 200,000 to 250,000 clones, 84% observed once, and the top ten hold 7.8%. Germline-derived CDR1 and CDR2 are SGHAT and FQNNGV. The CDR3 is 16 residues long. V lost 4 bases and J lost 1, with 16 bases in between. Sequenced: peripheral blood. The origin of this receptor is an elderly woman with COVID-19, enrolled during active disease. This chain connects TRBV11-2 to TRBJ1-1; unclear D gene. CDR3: CASSSYMGGGNTEAFF. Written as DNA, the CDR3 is TGTGCCAGCAGCTCGTACATGGGAGGAGGGAACACTGAAGCTTTCTTT.